This T cell receptor beta chain was recorded in a study of monozygotic twins with cystic fibrosis. Measured with immunoSEQ multiplex PCR; TCRdb has only the in-frame clones, and not every one. The table has some 30,000 clones, roughly 90% seen once; the top ten hold roughly 1%. The CDR3 consists of 13 residues. CDR1 and CDR2 (germline): GTSNPN, SVGIG (reference sequence). V was trimmed by 4 bases and J by 0 bases, leaving 10 bases between them. Whole-study results and caveats: Nucleotide-identical clonotype sharing was significantly higher within monozygotic CF twin pairs than between unrelated CF individuals.

On this clone: Its antigen remains unknown.

The gene calls are TRBV30 and TRBJ2-7, with a weak D call TRBD1 (6 bases). The receptor was isolated from a girl aged 2-9 years with cystic fibrosis. The sample consisted of blood. CDR3 sequence reads: CAWNRDSSYEQYF. The CDR3 DNA is TGTGCCTGGAACAGGGATTCCTCCTACGAGCAGTACTTC.